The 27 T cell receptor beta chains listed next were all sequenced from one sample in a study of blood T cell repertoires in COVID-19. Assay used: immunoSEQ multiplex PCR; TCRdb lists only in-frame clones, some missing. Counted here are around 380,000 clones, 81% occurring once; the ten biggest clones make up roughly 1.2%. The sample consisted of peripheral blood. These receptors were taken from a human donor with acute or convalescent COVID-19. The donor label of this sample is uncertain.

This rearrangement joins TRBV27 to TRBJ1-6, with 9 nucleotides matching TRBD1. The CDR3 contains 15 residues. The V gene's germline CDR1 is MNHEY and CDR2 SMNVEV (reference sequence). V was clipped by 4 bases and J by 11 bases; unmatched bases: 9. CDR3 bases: TGTGCCAGCAGTTCCGCCGGGACAGGGACTCCACCCCTCCACTTT. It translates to CASSSAGTGTPPLHF.

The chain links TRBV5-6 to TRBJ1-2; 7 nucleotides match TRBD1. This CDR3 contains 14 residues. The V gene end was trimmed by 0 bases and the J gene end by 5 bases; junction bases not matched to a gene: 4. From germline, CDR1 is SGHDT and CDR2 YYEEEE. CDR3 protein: CASSLVQGLYGYTF. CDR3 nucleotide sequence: TGTGCCAGCAGCTTGGTACAGGGGCTATATGGCTACACCTTC.

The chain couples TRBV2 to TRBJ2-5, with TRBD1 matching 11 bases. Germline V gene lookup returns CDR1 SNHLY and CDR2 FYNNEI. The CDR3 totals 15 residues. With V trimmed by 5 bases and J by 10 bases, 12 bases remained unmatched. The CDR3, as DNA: TGTGCCAGCAGTTCTCCGGGACAGGGGGTACTCGGCCAGTACTTC. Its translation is CASSSPGQGVLGQYF. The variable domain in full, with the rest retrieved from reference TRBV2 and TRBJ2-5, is EPEVTQTPSHQVTQMGQEVILRCVPISNHLYFYWYRQILGQKVEFLVSFYNNEISEKSEIFDDQFSVERPDGSNFTLKIRSTKLEDSAMYFCASSSPGQGVLGQYFGPGTRLLVL.

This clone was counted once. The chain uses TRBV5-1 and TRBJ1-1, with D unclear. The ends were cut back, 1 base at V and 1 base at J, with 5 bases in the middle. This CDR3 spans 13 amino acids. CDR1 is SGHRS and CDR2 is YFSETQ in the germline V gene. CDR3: CASSLFQNTEAFF. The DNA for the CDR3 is TGCGCCAGCAGCTTGTTTCAGAACACTGAAGCTTTCTTT.

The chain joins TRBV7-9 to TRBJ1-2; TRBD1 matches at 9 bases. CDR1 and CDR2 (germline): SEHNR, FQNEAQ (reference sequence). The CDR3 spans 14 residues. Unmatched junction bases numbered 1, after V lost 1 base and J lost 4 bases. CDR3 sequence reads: CASSLGQGGYGYTF. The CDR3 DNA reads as TGTGCCAGCAGCTTAGGACAGGGGGGCTATGGCTACACCTTC.

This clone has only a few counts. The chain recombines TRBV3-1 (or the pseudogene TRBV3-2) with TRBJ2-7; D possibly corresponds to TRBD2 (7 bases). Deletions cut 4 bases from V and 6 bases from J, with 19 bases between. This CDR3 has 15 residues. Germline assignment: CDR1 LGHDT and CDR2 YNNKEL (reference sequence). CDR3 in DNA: TGTGCCAGCAGCCTACAAGGTTGGGGGGGCGGCGAGCAGTACTTC. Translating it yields CASSLQGWGGGEQYF.

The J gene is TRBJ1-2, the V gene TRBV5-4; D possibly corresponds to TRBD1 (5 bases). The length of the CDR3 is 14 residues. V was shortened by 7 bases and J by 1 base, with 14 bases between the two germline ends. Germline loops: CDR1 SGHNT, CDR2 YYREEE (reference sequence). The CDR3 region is CASRTPDSNYGYTF. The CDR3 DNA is TGTGCCAGCCGCACCCCTGACAGTAACTATGGCTACACCTTC.

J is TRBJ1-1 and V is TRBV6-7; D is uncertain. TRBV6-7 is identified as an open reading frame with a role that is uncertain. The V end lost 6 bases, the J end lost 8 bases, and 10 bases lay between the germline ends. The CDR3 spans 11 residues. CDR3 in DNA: TGTGCCAGCAGGCAGCGTATCGAAGCTTTCTTT. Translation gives CASRQRIEAFF.

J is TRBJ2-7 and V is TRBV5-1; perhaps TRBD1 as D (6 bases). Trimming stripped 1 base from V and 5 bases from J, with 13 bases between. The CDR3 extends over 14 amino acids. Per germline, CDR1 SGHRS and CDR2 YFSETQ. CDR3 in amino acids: CASSLQQGYDEQYF. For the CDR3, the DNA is TGCGCCAGCAGCTTGCAACAGGGCTACGACGAGCAGTACTTC. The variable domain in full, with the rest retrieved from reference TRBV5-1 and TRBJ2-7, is KAGVTQTPRYLIKTRGQQVTLSCSPISGHRSVSWYQQTPGQGLQFLFEYFSETQRNKGNFPGRFSGRQFSNSRSEMNVSTLELGDSALYLCASSLQQGYDEQYFGPGTRLTVT.

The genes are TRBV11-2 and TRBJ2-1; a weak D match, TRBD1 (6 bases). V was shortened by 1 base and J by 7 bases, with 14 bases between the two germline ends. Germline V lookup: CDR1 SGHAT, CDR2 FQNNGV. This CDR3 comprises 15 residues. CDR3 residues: CASSLVTGFTNEQFF. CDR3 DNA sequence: TGTGCCAGCAGCTTAGTAACAGGGTTTACGAATGAGCAGTTCTTC. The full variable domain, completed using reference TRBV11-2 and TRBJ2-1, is EAGVAQSPRYKIIEKRQSVAFWCNPISGHATLYWYQQILGQGPKLLIQFQNNGVVDDSQLPKDRFSAERLKGVDSTLKIQPAKLEDSAVYLCASSLVTGFTNEQFFGPGTRLTVL.

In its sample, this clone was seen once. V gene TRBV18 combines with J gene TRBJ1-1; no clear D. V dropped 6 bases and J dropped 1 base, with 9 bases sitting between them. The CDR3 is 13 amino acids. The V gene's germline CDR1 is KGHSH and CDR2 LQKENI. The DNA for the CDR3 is TGTGCCAGCTCTGCAGGTAAGAACACTGAAGCTTTCTTT. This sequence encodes CASSAGKNTEAFF.

This chain's CDR3 is CASSTTGAQGETQYF. The CDR3 DNA follows: TGTGCCAGCTCGACCACAGGGGCCCAAGGGGAGACCCAGTACTTC. The chain has TRBV18 and TRBJ2-5; 7 bases are a match to TRBD1. V was pared by 6 bases and J by 5 bases, with 12 bases of the junction left unmatched. Germline V gene data show CDR1 as KGHSH and CDR2 as LQKENI. CDR3 size: 15 residues.

CDR3 sequence (DNA): TGTGCCAGCAGGGACAGGAAGGGTGGCAATCAGCCCCAGCATTTT. This codes for CASRDRKGGNQPQHF. The chain employs TRBV6-5 and TRBJ1-5; 7 nucleotides match TRBD1. CDR1 is MNHEY and CDR2 is SVGAGI in the germline V gene. V shed 6 bases and J 2 bases; nucleotides not matched to a gene: 7. The CDR3 sequence is 15 residues long.

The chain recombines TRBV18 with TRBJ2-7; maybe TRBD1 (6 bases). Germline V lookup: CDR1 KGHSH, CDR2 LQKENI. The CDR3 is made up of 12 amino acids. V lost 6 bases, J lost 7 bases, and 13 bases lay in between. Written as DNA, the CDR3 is TGTGCCAGCTCGGGGGCCGTGGGGGAGCAGTACTTC. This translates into CASSGAVGEQYF.

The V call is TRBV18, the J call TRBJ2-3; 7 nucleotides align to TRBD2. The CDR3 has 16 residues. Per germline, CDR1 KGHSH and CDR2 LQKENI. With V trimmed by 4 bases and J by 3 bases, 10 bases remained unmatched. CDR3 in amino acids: CASSLSGTTQTDTQYF. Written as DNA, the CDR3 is TGTGCCAGCTCACTGTCCGGGACTACACAAACAGATACGCAGTATTTT. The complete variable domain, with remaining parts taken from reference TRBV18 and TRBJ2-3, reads NAGVMQNPRHLVRRRGQEARLRCSPMKGHSHVYWYRQLPEEGLKFMVYLQKENIIDESGMPKERFSAEFPKEGPSILRIQQVVRGDSAAYFCASSLSGTTQTDTQYFGPGTRLTVL.

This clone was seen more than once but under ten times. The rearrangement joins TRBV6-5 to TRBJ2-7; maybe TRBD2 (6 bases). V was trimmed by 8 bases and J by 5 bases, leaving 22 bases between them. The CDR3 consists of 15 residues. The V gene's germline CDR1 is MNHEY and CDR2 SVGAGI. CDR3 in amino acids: CASSSPGLAIHEQYF. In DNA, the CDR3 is TGTGCCAGCTCATCCCCTGGGCTAGCGATCCACGAGCAGTACTTC.

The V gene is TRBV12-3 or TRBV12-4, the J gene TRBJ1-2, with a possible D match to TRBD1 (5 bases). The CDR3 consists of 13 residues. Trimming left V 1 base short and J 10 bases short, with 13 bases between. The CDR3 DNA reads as TGTGCCAGCAGTTTAGGGGACTACAGCGCCTACACCTTC. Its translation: CASSLGDYSAYTF.

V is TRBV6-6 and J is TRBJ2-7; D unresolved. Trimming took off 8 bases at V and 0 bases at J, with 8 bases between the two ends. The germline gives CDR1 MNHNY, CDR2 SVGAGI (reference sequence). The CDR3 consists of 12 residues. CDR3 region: CASLGDSYEQYF. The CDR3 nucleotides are TGTGCCAGCTTGGGCGACTCCTACGAGCAGTACTTC.

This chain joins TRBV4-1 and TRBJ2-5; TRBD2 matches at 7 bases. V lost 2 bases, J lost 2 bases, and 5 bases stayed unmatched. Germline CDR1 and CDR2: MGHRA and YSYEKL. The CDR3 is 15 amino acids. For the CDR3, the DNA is TGCGCCAGCAGCCAACTACTAGCGCCTCAAGAGACCCAGTACTTC. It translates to CASSQLLAPQETQYF.

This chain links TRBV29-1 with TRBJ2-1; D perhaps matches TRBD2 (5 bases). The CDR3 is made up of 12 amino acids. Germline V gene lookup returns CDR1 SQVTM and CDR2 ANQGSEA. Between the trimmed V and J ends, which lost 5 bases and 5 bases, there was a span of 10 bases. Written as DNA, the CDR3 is TGCAGCGTTAGCGGTAAACACAATGAGCAGTTCTTC. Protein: CSVSGKHNEQFF.

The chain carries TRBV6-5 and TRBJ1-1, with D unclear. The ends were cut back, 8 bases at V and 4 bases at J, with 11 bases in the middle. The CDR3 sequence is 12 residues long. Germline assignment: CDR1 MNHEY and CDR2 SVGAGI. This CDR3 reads CASRVGGTEAFF. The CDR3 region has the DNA TGTGCCAGCCGGGTCGGCGGCACTGAAGCTTTCTTT.

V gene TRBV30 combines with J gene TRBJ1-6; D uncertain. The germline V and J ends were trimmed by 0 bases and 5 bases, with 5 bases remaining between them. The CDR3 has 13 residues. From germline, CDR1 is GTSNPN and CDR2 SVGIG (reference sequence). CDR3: CAWSVADNSPLHF. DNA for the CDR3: TGTGCCTGGAGTGTGGCTGATAATTCACCCCTCCACTTT.

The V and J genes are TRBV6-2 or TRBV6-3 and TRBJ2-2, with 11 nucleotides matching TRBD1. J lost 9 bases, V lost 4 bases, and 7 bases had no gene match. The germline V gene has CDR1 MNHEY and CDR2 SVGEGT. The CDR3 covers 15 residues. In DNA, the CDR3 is TGTGCCAGCAGTTCTACCGGGACAGGGGGGCGGGAGCTGTTTTTT. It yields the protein CASSSTGTGGRELFF.

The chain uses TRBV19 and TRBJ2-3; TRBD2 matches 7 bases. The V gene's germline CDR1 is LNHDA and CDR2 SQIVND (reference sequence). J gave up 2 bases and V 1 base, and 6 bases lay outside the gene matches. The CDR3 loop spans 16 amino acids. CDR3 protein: CASSIGQRGYTDTQYF. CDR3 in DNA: TGTGCCAGTAGTATAGGCCAGCGGGGATACACAGATACGCAGTATTTT.

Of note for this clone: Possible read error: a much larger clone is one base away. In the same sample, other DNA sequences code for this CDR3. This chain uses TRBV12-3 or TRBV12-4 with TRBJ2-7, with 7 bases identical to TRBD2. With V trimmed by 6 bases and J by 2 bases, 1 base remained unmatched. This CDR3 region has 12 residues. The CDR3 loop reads CASRAGAYEQYF. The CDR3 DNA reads TGTGCCAGCAGGGCGGGAGCCTACGAGCAGTACTTC.

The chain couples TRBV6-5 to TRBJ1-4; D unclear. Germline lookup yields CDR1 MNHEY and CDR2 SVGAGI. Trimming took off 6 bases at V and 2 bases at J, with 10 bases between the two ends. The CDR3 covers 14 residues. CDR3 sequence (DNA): TGTGCCAGCAGGCTTTACGGGACTAATGAAAAACTGTTTTTT. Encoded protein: CASRLYGTNEKLFF.

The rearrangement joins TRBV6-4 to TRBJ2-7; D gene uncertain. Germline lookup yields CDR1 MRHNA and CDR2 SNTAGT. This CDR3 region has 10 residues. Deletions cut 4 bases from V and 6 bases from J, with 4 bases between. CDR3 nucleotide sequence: TGTGCCAGCAGTGCGTGCGAGCAGTACTTC. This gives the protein CASSACEQYF.